Each of the 20 T cell receptor beta chains below was sequenced from the same sample in a study of blood T cell repertoires in COVID-19 (dated by TCRdb to the early 2020s). Library preparation was by the immunoSEQ multiplex PCR assay. This is the immuneACCESS table as TCRdb keeps it, with only in-frame sequences that have V and J called. A part of the clones is gone; compared with another copy, unresolved V genes explain less than half, and the rest is unexplained. The sample profile shows about 150,000 clones; 86% of them were found once. The ten largest clonotypes hold 3% to 4% of the sample. The material sequenced was peripheral blood. The receptors come from a woman aged 70-85 years with acute or convalescent COVID-19.

The chain couples TRBV28 to TRBJ1-5, with 8 bases fitting TRBD1. Germline V gives CDR1 MDHEN, CDR2 SYDVKM. The ends lost 6 bases at V and 4 bases at J; junction bases unmatched: 23. CDR3 length: 20 residues. The CDR3 protein is CASSPYPRGRNGRRNQPQHF. CDR3 sequence (DNA): TGTGCCAGCAGCCCATACCCCAGGGGGCGGAATGGAAGGCGGAATCAGCCCCAGCATTTT. The whole variable domain, filled in from reference TRBV28 and TRBJ1-5, reads DVKVTQSSRYLVKRTGEKVFLECVQDMDHENMFWYRQDPGLGLRLIYFSYDVKMKEKGDIPEGYSVSREKKERFSLILESASTNQTSMYLCASSPYPRGRNGRRNQPQHFGDGTRLSIL.

This chain connects TRBV30 to TRBJ2-7, with 10 bases lining up with TRBD2. Trimming took 3 bases from V and 2 from J; bases not matched to a gene: 4. Germline CDR1 GTSNPN, CDR2 SVGIG (reference sequence). The CDR3 is 14 residues long. This CDR3 is CAWRKAGGPYEQYF. In nucleotides, the CDR3 is TGTGCCTGGAGGAAAGCGGGGGGGCCCTACGAGCAGTACTTC.

The genes are TRBV7-9 and TRBJ2-5; perhaps TRBD1 as D (6 bases). Germline assignment: CDR1 SEHNR and CDR2 FQNEAQ (reference sequence). The CDR3 sequence is 14 residues long. Trimming took 1 base from V and 5 from J, leaving 11 bases between them. The CDR3 sequence is CASSLDRDQETQYF. CDR3 nucleotide sequence: TGTGCCAGCAGCTTAGACAGGGATCAGGAGACCCAGTACTTC.

The CDR3, as DNA: TGCGCCAGCAGCGAGACTAGCGGGGGGACCTACGAGCAGTACTTC. It is translated as CASSETSGGTYEQYF. The chain recombines TRBV10-2 with TRBJ2-7; 13 nucleotides line up with TRBD2. V lost 6 bases, J lost 2 bases, and 4 bases stayed unmatched. This CDR3 has 15 residues. Germline V CDR1 and CDR2: WSHSY, SAAADI.

The chain couples TRBV6-6 to TRBJ1-5; 10 bases are shared with TRBD1. V gave up 0 bases and J gave up 3 bases; unmatched junction bases: 2. Germline assignment: CDR1 MNHNY and CDR2 SVGAGI (reference sequence). CDR3 length: 16 residues. CDR3 DNA: TGTGCCAGCAGTTACTCGGGACAGGGGTTCAATCAGCCCCAGCATTTT. It translates to CASSYSGQGFNQPQHF.

The chain couples TRBV19 to TRBJ2-7, with D uncertain. Germline lookup yields CDR1 LNHDA and CDR2 SQIVND (reference sequence). CDR3 length: 14 residues. With 3 bases removed from V and 1 base from J, the gap between germline ends came to 10 bases. The CDR3 region is CASSIGLESYEQYF. The CDR3 DNA reads as TGTGCCAGTAGTATCGGTCTGGAGTCCTACGAGCAGTACTTC. Variable domain in full (rest from reference TRBV19 and TRBJ2-7): DGGITQSPKYLFRKEGQNVTLSCEQNLNHDAMYWYRQDPGQGLRLIYYSQIVNDFQKGDIAEGYSVSREKKESFPLTVTSAQKNPTAFYLCASSIGLESYEQYFGPGTRLTVT.

This CDR3 is CATSDATGLSHEQYF. Here the CDR3 DNA reads TGTGCCACCAGTGACGCGACAGGATTGAGCCACGAGCAGTACTTC. V and J are TRBV24-1 and TRBJ2-7, with a tentative D call TRBD1 (6 bases). In germline, CDR1 is KGHDR, CDR2 SFDVKD. This CDR3 has 15 amino acids. The germline V and J ends were trimmed by 4 bases and 5 bases, with 17 bases remaining between them.

This chain joins TRBV7-9 and TRBJ2-7; the match to TRBD1 covers 10 bases. The junction had 7 bases not matched to a gene; V was cut back by 2 bases and J by 3 bases. The CDR3 is 16 amino acids. The germline V gene has CDR1 SEHNR and CDR2 FQNEAQ (reference sequence). CDR3 amino acids: CASSLHWTGGSYEQYF. CDR3 nucleotide sequence: TGTGCCAGCAGCTTACATTGGACAGGGGGAAGCTACGAGCAGTACTTC. Supplemented by reference TRBV7-9 and TRBJ2-7, the full variable domain reads DTGVSQNPRHKITKRGQNVTFRCDPISEHNRLYWYRQTLGQGPEFLTYFQNEAQLEKSRLLSDRFSAERPKGSFSTLEIQRTEQGDSAMYLCASSLHWTGGSYEQYFGPGTRLTVT.

The chain combines TRBV24-1 with TRBJ1-4; D might be TRBD1 (5 bases). Trimming took 9 bases from V and 4 from J, leaving 14 bases between them. The CDR3 has 14 amino acids. CDR1 and CDR2 (germline): KGHDR, SFDVKD. CDR3 sequence: CATSQGFGNEKLFF. CDR3 sequence (DNA): TGTGCCACCTCCCAGGGTTTCGGTAATGAAAAACTGTTTTTT.

The rearrangement uses TRBV28 and TRBJ1-5; 8 nucleotides line up with TRBD1. V lost 2 bases, J lost 2 bases, and 5 bases stayed unmatched. The CDR3 has 16 residues. Per germline, CDR1 MDHEN and CDR2 SYDVKM. The CDR3 sequence is CASSLAGGLRNQPQHF. In DNA, the CDR3 is TGTGCCAGCAGTTTAGCAGGGGGCCTTCGCAATCAGCCCCAGCATTTT.

This clone was observed once. The rearrangement uses TRBV29-1 and TRBJ1-2, with TRBD1 as a possible D gene (6 bases). Trimming cost V 7 bases and J 4 bases, with 22 bases left between them. CDR3 length: 15 residues. Germline V lookup: CDR1 SQVTM, CDR2 ANQGSEA. CDR3 protein: CSGITGKDIGYGYTF. In nucleotides, the CDR3 is TGCAGCGGGATAACAGGGAAGGATATTGGCTATGGCTACACCTTC.

The chain carries TRBV11-2 and TRBJ2-1; no firm D call. CDR1 is SGHAT, CDR2 FQNNGV, per germline. Between the trimmed V and J ends, which lost 3 bases and 2 bases, there was a span of 17 bases. The CDR3 length is 17 residues. This CDR3 reads CASSFEPRVNPYNEQFF. The CDR3 region has the DNA TGTGCCAGCAGCTTTGAACCCCGGGTAAACCCCTACAATGAGCAGTTCTTC.

The rearrangement uses TRBV3-1 (or the pseudogene TRBV3-2) and TRBJ2-2; D might be TRBD2 (5 bases). Trimming pared 1 base from V and 5 bases from J, leaving 11 bases between. This CDR3 contains 15 residues. The germline gives CDR1 LGHDT, CDR2 YNNKEL (reference sequence). As DNA, the CDR3 is TGTGCCAGCAGCCAAGGCGGGTCGGGGACCGGGGAGCTGTTTTTT. Amino acids: CASSQGGSGTGELFF.

This sequence joins TRBV25-1 and TRBJ1-4, with a possible D match to TRBD1 (5 bases). The CDR3 contains 16 residues. V lost 6 bases, J lost 4 bases, and 18 bases lay in between. Germline CDR1 is MGHDK and CDR2 is SYGVNS. The chain's CDR3 is CASSDPAGTGNEKLFF. The CDR3 bases are TGTGCCAGCAGCGACCCCGCGGGGACCGGTAATGAAAAACTGTTTTTT.

CDR3 DNA: TGTGCCAGCAGCTTTGGCACTAGCGGGAGTCTATACGAGCAGTACTTC. This gives the protein CASSFGTSGSLYEQYF. The chain uses TRBV7-2 and TRBJ2-7; 11 bases fit TRBD2. The germline gives CDR1 SGHTA, CDR2 FQGNSA. This CDR3 region has 16 residues. Unmatched junction bases numbered 8, after V lost 3 bases and J lost 4 bases.

This clone was recorded only once. The gene calls are TRBV29-1 and TRBJ1-5; no firm D call. With 4 bases removed from V and 1 base from J, the gap between germline ends came to 5 bases. Germline CDR1 reads SQVTM; CDR2 reads ANQGSEA. The CDR3 spans 12 residues. The CDR3 protein is CSVAVSNQPQHF. CDR3 coding DNA: TGCAGCGTTGCTGTGAGCAATCAGCCCCAGCATTTT.

The chain uses TRBV7-2 and TRBJ1-6; TRBD1 agrees at 9 bases. The germline gives CDR1 SGHTA, CDR2 FQGNSA. The CDR3 length is 15 residues. Trimming took 3 bases from V and 9 from J; bases not matched to a gene: 6. CDR3 protein: CASSFRTGAGSPLHF. The DNA of the CDR3 is TGTGCCAGCAGCTTCCGGACAGGGGCGGGTTCACCCCTCCACTTT.

The V and J genes are TRBV6-5 and TRBJ2-7; tentatively, D is TRBD2 (7 bases). Germline V gene lookup returns CDR1 MNHEY and CDR2 SVGAGI. The CDR3 has 14 residues. V was shortened by 6 bases and J by 4 bases, with 16 bases between the two germline ends. Written as DNA, the CDR3 is TGTGCCAGCAGAATGGGGGGAGGGGGGTACGAGCAGTACTTC. Protein sequence: CASRMGGGGYEQYF.

This chain joins TRBV7-6 and TRBJ2-7; no definite D call. The V end lost 0 bases, the J end lost 6 bases, and 12 bases lay between the germline ends. CDR3 size: 14 residues. Germline V gene lookup returns CDR1 SGHVS and CDR2 FNYEAQ. The CDR3 protein is CASSLAASSGEQYF. The CDR3 nucleotides are TGTGCCAGCAGCTTAGCAGCGAGTTCGGGCGAGCAGTACTTC.

This clone was seen once. V gene TRBV5-8 combines with J gene TRBJ2-5; maybe TRBD1 (6 bases). Germline assignment: CDR1 SGHTS and CDR2 YDEGEE. V lost 4 bases to trimming and J lost 4 bases, with 17 bases between them. This CDR3 has 15 residues. The CDR3 region is CASSPGRSGAETQYF. DNA of the CDR3: TGTGCCAGCAGCCCGGGACGGTCAGGGGCAGAGACCCAGTACTTC.